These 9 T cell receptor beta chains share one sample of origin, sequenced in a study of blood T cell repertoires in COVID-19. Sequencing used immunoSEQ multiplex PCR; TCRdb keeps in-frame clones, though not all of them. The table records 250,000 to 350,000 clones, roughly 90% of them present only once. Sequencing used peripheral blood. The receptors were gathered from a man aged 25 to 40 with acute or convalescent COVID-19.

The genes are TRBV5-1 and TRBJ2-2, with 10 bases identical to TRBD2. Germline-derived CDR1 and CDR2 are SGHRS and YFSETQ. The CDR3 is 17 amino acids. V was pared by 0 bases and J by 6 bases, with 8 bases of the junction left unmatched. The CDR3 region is CASSLERSGRAAGELFF. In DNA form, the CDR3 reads TGCGCCAGCAGCTTGGAGCGGAGCGGGAGGGCCGCCGGGGAGCTGTTTTTT.

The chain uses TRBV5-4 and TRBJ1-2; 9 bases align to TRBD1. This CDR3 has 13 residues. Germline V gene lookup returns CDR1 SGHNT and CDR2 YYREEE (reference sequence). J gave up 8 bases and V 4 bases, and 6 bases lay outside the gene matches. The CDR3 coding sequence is TGTGCCAGCAGCAGGGACAGGGCCAGGGGCTACACCTTC. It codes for CASSRDRARGYTF.

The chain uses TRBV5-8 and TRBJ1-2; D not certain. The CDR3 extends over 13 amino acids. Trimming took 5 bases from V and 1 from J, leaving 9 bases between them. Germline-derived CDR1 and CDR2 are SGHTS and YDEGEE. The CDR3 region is CASRPVINYGYTF. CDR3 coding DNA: TGTGCCAGCAGGCCAGTGATTAACTATGGCTACACCTTC.

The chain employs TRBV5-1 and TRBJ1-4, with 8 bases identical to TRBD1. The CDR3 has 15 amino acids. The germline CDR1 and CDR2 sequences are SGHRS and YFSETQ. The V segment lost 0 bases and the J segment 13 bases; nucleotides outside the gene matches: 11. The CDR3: CASSLGSNRGERLFF. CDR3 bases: TGCGCCAGCAGCTTGGGGTCAAACAGGGGGGAGCGACTGTTTTTT.

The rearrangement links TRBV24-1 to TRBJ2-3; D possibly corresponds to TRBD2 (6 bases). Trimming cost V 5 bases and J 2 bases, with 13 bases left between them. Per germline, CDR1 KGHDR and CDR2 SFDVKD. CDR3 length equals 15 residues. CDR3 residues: CATSAREDFTDTQYF. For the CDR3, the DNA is TGTGCCACCAGTGCAAGGGAGGACTTCACAGATACGCAGTATTTT.

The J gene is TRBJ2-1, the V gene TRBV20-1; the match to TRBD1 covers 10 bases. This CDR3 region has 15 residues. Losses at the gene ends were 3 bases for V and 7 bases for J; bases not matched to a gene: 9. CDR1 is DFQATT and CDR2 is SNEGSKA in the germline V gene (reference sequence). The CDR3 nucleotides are TGCAGTGCTAGTACCCGGACAGGGGGGGCGAATGAGCAGTTCTTC. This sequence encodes CSASTRTGGANEQFF.

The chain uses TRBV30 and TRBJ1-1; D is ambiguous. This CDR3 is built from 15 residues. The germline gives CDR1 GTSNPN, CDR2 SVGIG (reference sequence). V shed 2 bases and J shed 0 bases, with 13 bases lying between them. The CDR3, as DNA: TGTGCCTGGAGTCCCCCTATGGGCCTGAACACTGAAGCTTTCTTT. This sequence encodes CAWSPPMGLNTEAFF.

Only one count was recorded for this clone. CDR3 region: CASSYSKGTGNEQYF. CDR3 bases: TGTGCCAGCAGTTACTCGAAGGGGACAGGGAACGAGCAGTACTTC. The V gene is TRBV6-5, the J gene TRBJ2-7; TRBD1 aligns across 9 bases. Germline V gives CDR1 MNHEY, CDR2 SVGAGI. The junction had 5 bases not matched to a gene; V was cut back by 0 bases and J by 5 bases. The CDR3 totals 15 residues.

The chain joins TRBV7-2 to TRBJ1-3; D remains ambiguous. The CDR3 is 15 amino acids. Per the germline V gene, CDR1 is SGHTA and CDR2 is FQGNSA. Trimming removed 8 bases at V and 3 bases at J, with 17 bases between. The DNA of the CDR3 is TGTGCCAGCCTACCCCAGACTACCCGTGGAAACACCATATATTTT. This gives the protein CASLPQTTRGNTIYF.